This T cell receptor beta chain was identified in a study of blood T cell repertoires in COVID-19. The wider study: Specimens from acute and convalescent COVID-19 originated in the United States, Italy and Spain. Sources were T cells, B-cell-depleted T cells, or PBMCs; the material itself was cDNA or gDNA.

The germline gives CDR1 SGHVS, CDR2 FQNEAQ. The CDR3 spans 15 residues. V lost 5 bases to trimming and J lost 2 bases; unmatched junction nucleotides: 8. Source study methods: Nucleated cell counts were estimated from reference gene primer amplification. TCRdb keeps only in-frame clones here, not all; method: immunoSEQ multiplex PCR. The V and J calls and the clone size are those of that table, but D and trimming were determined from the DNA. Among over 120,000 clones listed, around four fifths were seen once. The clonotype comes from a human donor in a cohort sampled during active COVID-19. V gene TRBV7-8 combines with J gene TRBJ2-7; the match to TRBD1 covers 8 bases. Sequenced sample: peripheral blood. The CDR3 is CASSVSGQGTYEQYV. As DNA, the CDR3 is TGTGCCAGCAGCGTTTCCGGACAGGGAACCTACGAGCAGTACGTC.